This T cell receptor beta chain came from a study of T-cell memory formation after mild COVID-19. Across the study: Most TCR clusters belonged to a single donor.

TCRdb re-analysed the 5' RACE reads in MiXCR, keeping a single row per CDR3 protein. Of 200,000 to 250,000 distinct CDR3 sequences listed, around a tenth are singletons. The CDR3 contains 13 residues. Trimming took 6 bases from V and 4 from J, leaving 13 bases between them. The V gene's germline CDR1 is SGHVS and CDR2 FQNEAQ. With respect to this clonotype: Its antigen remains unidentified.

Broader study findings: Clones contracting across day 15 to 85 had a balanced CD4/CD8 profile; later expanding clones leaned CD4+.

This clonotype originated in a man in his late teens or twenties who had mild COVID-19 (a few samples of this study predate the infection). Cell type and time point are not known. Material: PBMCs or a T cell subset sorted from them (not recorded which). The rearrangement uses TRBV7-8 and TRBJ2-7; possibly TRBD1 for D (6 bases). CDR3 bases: TGTGCCAGCAGTTGGGACACTTTATACGAGCAGTACGTC. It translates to CASSWDTLYEQYV.